The rows below give T cell receptor beta chains drawn from one sample of a study of cytomegalovirus exposure and HLA in healthy donors. TCRdb keeps only in-frame clones here, not all; method: immunoSEQ multiplex PCR. The sample has 100,000 to 150,000 clones, 83% seen once. Sequenced: PBMCs. These receptors all stem from a woman between 40 and 50 years old in good health and CMV-seropositive. The CDR3 runs from the conserved cysteine through the conserved F or W. The D gene is left open where the match is weak. Some rows mark clone size as missing; the rest say once, few, many or name a class of expanded clone.

V gene: TRBV30; D gene: -; clone size: -; J gene: TRBJ2-5; CDR3 protein: CAWSVGSGRETQYF; CDR3 DNA: TGTGCCTGGAGTGTCGGTAGCGGACGGGAGACCCAGTACTTC
V gene: TRBV16; D gene: -; clone size: -; J gene: TRBJ2-6; CDR3 protein: CASIPGAGANVLTF; CDR3 DNA: TGTGCCAGCATACCGGGGGCTGGGGCCAACGTCCTGACTTTC
V gene: TRBV28; D gene: TRBD2; clone size: -; J gene: TRBJ2-2; CDR3 protein: CASKSSGKSGELFF; CDR3 DNA: TGTGCCAGCAAGTCTAGCGGGAAGTCCGGGGAGCTGTTTTTT
V gene: TRBV9; D gene: TRBD2; clone size: -; J gene: TRBJ2-5; CDR3 protein: CASSSSGQAGEQYF; CDR3 DNA: TGTGCCAGCAGCTCCTCGGGACAAGCGGGAGAGCAGTACTTC
V gene: TRBV6-5; D gene: TRBD2; clone size: -; J gene: TRBJ2-5; CDR3 protein: CASSSGGWEQYF; CDR3 DNA: TGTGCCAGCAGTTCCGGGGGGTGGGAGCAGTACTTC
V gene: TRBV9; D gene: -; clone size: -; J gene: TRBJ2-2; CDR3 protein: CASSVVAGVNTGELFF; CDR3 DNA: TGTGCCAGCAGCGTAGTGGCAGGGGTGAACACCGGGGAGCTGTTTTTT
V gene: TRBV4-1; D gene: -; clone size: -; J gene: TRBJ1-2; CDR3 protein: CASSHILRTDTNYGYTF; CDR3 DNA: TGCGCCAGCAGCCACATACTCCGGACAGACACTAACTATGGCTACACCTTC
V gene: TRBV20-1; D gene: -; clone size: -; J gene: TRBJ2-1; CDR3 protein: CSARGKAEQFF; CDR3 DNA: TGCAGTGCACGGGGAAAGGCTGAGCAGTTCTTC
V gene: TRBV18; D gene: TRBD1; clone size: -; J gene: TRBJ1-5; CDR3 protein: CASSPMTGSDQPQHF; CDR3 DNA: TGTGCCAGCTCACCCATGACAGGGTCGGATCAGCCCCAGCATTTT
V gene: TRBV28; D gene: -; clone size: -; J gene: TRBJ2-1; CDR3 protein: CASTKLRGYNEQFF; CDR3 DNA: TGTGCCAGCACGAAACTCCGGGGCTACAATGAGCAGTTCTTC
V gene: TRBV13; D gene: TRBD2; clone size: -; J gene: TRBJ2-1; CDR3 protein: CASSTTSGLTSSYNEQFF; CDR3 DNA: TGTGCCAGCAGCACGACTAGCGGACTTACGAGCTCCTACAATGAGCAGTTCTTC
V gene: TRBV7-2; D gene: -; clone size: -; J gene: TRBJ1-5; CDR3 protein: CASSLAGYSNQPQHF; CDR3 DNA: TGTGCCAGCAGCTTAGCCGGTTATAGCAATCAGCCCCAGCATTTT
V gene: TRBV6-5; D gene: TRBD1; clone size: -; J gene: TRBJ2-7; CDR3 protein: CASIIGGTGKYEQYF; CDR3 DNA: TGTGCCAGCATAATAGGAGGGACAGGTAAATACGAGCAGTACTTC
V gene: TRBV2; D gene: -; clone size: -; J gene: TRBJ1-4; CDR3 protein: CASSDFRGEKLFF; CDR3 DNA: TGTGCCAGCAGTGATTTTAGGGGGGAAAAACTGTTTTTT
V gene: TRBV5-1; D gene: TRBD2; clone size: few; J gene: TRBJ2-7; CDR3 protein: CASSRPTTSGRDYEQYF; CDR3 DNA: TGCGCCAGCAGCAGGCCGACGACTAGCGGGAGGGACTACGAGCAGTACTTC
V gene: TRBV5-4; D gene: -; clone size: few; J gene: TRBJ2-7; CDR3 protein: CASSWTEMSYEQYF; CDR3 DNA: TGTGCCAGCAGCTGGACAGAAATGTCTTACGAGCAGTACTTC
V gene: TRBV28; D gene: -; clone size: -; J gene: TRBJ2-3; CDR3 protein: CASSSGTDTQYF; CDR3 DNA: TGTGCCAGCAGCTCGGGCACAGATACGCAGTATTTT
V gene: TRBV19; D gene: -; clone size: once; J gene: TRBJ1-2; CDR3 protein: CASRREGVDYGYTF; CDR3 DNA: TGTGCCAGTCGAAGGGAGGGGGTCGACTATGGCTACACCTTC
V gene: TRBV2; D gene: TRBD1; clone size: -; J gene: TRBJ2-7; CDR3 protein: CASRGNRDRAFNEQYF; CDR3 DNA: TGTGCCAGCAGAGGGAACCGGGACAGGGCATTCAACGAGCAGTACTTC
V gene: TRBV27; D gene: TRBD2; clone size: once; J gene: TRBJ2-3; CDR3 protein: CASSLWGGNTDTQYF; CDR3 DNA: TGTGCCAGCAGTTTATGGGGGGGGAACACAGATACGCAGTATTTT
V gene: TRBV6-5; D gene: -; clone size: -; J gene: TRBJ1-2; CDR3 protein: CASSSRGWSDGYTF; CDR3 DNA: TGTGCCAGCAGTTCCAGGGGTTGGAGTGATGGCTACACCTTC
V gene: TRBV14; D gene: -; clone size: -; J gene: TRBJ1-1; CDR3 protein: CASSPYTEAFF; CDR3 DNA: TGTGCCAGCAGCCCTTACACTGAAGCTTTCTTT
V gene: TRBV6-1; D gene: TRBD2; clone size: -; J gene: TRBJ2-1; CDR3 protein: CASSERSSGRASEQFF; CDR3 DNA: TGTGCCAGCAGTGAAAGGTCTAGCGGAAGGGCTTCCGAGCAGTTCTTC
V gene: TRBV10-1; D gene: -; clone size: -; J gene: TRBJ2-7; CDR3 protein: CASSLTSQDEQYF; CDR3 DNA: TGCGCCAGCAGTCTAACCTCCCAGGACGAGCAGTACTTC
V gene: TRBV7-2; D gene: TRBD2; clone size: few; J gene: TRBJ2-5; CDR3 protein: CASSLGLAGHQETQYF; CDR3 DNA: TGTGCCAGCAGCTTAGGGCTAGCGGGACACCAAGAGACCCAGTACTTC
V gene: TRBV15; D gene: -; clone size: -; J gene: TRBJ2-2; CDR3 protein: CATSSRQLTGELFF; CDR3 DNA: TGTGCCACCAGCAGTCGACAGCTCACCGGGGAGCTGTTTTTT
V gene: TRBV29-1; D gene: TRBD2; clone size: -; J gene: TRBJ2-1; CDR3 protein: CSARTSAVEQFF; CDR3 DNA: TGCAGCGCCAGAACTAGCGCCGTTGAGCAGTTCTTC
V gene: TRBV20-1; D gene: TRBD2; clone size: -; J gene: TRBJ2-1; CDR3 protein: CSVGRAGEQFF; CDR3 DNA: TGCAGTGTCGGGAGGGCCGGTGAGCAGTTCTTC
V gene: TRBV6-5; D gene: TRBD1; clone size: -; J gene: TRBJ2-1; CDR3 protein: CASTPDRVNEQFF; CDR3 DNA: TGTGCCAGCACCCCCGACAGGGTGAATGAGCAGTTCTTC
V gene: TRBV5-6; D gene: -; clone size: -; J gene: TRBJ2-7; CDR3 protein: CASSLEGVSLRRGSYEQYF; CDR3 DNA: TGTGCCAGCAGCTTAGAGGGAGTCTCCCTAAGACGGGGCTCCTACGAGCAGTACTTC
V gene: TRBV10-1; D gene: TRBD2; clone size: -; J gene: TRBJ2-7; CDR3 protein: CANASGRGAYEQYF; CDR3 DNA: TGCGCCAACGCTAGCGGGAGGGGGGCCTACGAGCAGTACTTC
V gene: TRBV28; D gene: TRBD2; clone size: few; J gene: TRBJ2-7; CDR3 protein: CASTRGGAHEQYF; CDR3 DNA: TGTGCCAGCACCCGGGGGGGGGCCCACGAGCAGTACTTC
V gene: TRBV19; D gene: -; clone size: -; J gene: TRBJ1-3; CDR3 protein: CASRQDSSGNTIYF; CDR3 DNA: TGTGCCTCCAGACAGGACTCCTCTGGAAACACCATATATTTT
V gene: TRBV6-5; D gene: TRBD1; clone size: -; J gene: TRBJ1-4; CDR3 protein: CASSQTGRGEKLFF; CDR3 DNA: TGTGCCAGCAGTCAGACAGGGCGAGGTGAAAAACTGTTTTTT
V gene: TRBV7-2; D gene: TRBD2; clone size: -; J gene: TRBJ2-3; CDR3 protein: CASSFGLAEGFTDTQYF; CDR3 DNA: TGTGCCAGCAGCTTTGGGCTAGCGGAGGGCTTCACAGATACGCAGTATTTT
V gene: TRBV27; D gene: -; clone size: -; J gene: TRBJ2-7; CDR3 protein: CASSLGRGYEQYF; CDR3 DNA: TGTGCCAGCAGTTTGGGCAGGGGCTACGAGCAGTACTTC
V gene: TRBV5-1; D gene: -; clone size: -; J gene: TRBJ2-7; CDR3 protein: CASSWWATGRAMDYEQYF; CDR3 DNA: TGCGCCAGCAGCTGGTGGGCGACGGGAAGGGCGATGGACTACGAGCAGTACTTC
V gene: TRBV6-5; D gene: -; clone size: -; J gene: TRBJ1-5; CDR3 protein: CASSRDANQPQHF; CDR3 DNA: TGTGCCAGCAGTAGAGATGCCAATCAGCCCCAGCATTTT
V gene: TRBV19; D gene: -; clone size: -; J gene: TRBJ1-1; CDR3 protein: CASIPPPGGAEAFF; CDR3 DNA: TGTGCCAGTATTCCCCCACCGGGGGGGGCTGAAGCTTTCTTT
V gene: TRBV25-1; D gene: -; clone size: -; J gene: TRBJ2-2; CDR3 protein: CASSEFTGRDYKTGELFF; CDR3 DNA: TGTGCCAGCAGTGAATTCACAGGGAGGGATTACAAAACCGGGGAGCTGTTTTTT
V gene: TRBV27; D gene: -; clone size: -; J gene: TRBJ2-3; CDR3 protein: CASSSPFRGTQYF; CDR3 DNA: TGTGCCAGCAGTTCTCCATTTAGGGGGACGCAGTATTTT
V gene: TRBV19; D gene: TRBD2; clone size: -; J gene: TRBJ2-1; CDR3 protein: CASSIQRELRNEQFF; CDR3 DNA: TGTGCCAGTAGTATCCAGCGGGAGTTAAGGAATGAGCAGTTCTTC
V gene: TRBV15; D gene: -; clone size: -; J gene: TRBJ2-7; CDR3 protein: CATSRRGAAYEQYF; CDR3 DNA: TGTGCCACCAGCCGACGAGGAGCCGCCTACGAGCAGTACTTC
V gene: TRBV5-1; D gene: TRBD1; clone size: -; J gene: TRBJ1-2; CDR3 protein: CASSLAPRQGSRSNYGYTF; CDR3 DNA: TGCGCCAGCAGCTTAGCCCCTAGACAGGGAAGTCGTAGTAACTATGGCTACACCTTC
V gene: TRBV9; D gene: -; clone size: -; J gene: TRBJ2-3; CDR3 protein: CASSVGSGGLGSVDTQYF; CDR3 DNA: TGTGCCAGCAGCGTAGGGTCCGGCGGGTTGGGGAGCGTAGATACGCAGTATTTT
V gene: TRBV5-6; D gene: TRBD1; clone size: once; J gene: TRBJ2-2; CDR3 protein: CASSRDSGELFF; CDR3 DNA: TGTGCCAGCAGCCGGGACAGCGGGGAGCTGTTTTTT
V gene: TRBV18; D gene: -; clone size: -; J gene: TRBJ2-5; CDR3 protein: CASSPRGIQETQYF; CDR3 DNA: TGTGCCAGCTCACCTCGGGGGATACAAGAGACCCAGTACTTC
V gene: TRBV7-9; D gene: TRBD2; clone size: -; J gene: TRBJ2-3; CDR3 protein: CASSARLAGADTQYF; CDR3 DNA: TGTGCCAGCAGCGCCAGACTAGCGGGAGCAGATACGCAGTATTTT
V gene: TRBV7-9; D gene: TRBD2; clone size: -; J gene: TRBJ2-1; CDR3 protein: CASSAMLAGPPYNEQFF; CDR3 DNA: TGTGCCAGCAGCGCAATGCTAGCGGGACCACCCTACAATGAGCAGTTCTTC
V gene: TRBV18; D gene: -; clone size: -; J gene: TRBJ2-6; CDR3 protein: CASSPQVGFGDSGANVLTF; CDR3 DNA: TGTGCCAGCTCACCACAGGTGGGTTTTGGAGACTCTGGGGCCAACGTCCTGACTTTC
V gene: TRBV28; D gene: -; clone size: -; J gene: TRBJ1-1; CDR3 protein: CASRAQGYTEAFF; CDR3 DNA: TGTGCCAGCAGGGCACAGGGATACACTGAAGCTTTCTTT
V gene: TRBV4-1; D gene: -; clone size: few; J gene: TRBJ2-3; CDR3 protein: CASSQDEAVGDTQYF; CDR3 DNA: TGCGCCAGCAGCCAAGATGAAGCGGTAGGAGATACGCAGTATTTT
V gene: TRBV15; D gene: TRBD1; clone size: -; J gene: TRBJ1-4; CDR3 protein: CATRGQGGEKLFF; CDR3 DNA: TGTGCCACCAGAGGACAGGGAGGTGAAAAACTGTTTTTT
V gene: TRBV28; D gene: TRBD1; clone size: -; J gene: TRBJ2-7; CDR3 protein: CASSLTQGAGAYEQYF; CDR3 DNA: TGTGCCAGCAGCCTAACGCAGGGGGCGGGTGCCTACGAGCAGTACTTC
V gene: TRBV5-1; D gene: TRBD2; clone size: -; J gene: TRBJ2-3; CDR3 protein: CASSRGGSTDTQYF; CDR3 DNA: TGCGCCAGCAGCCGGGGGGGGAGCACAGATACGCAGTATTTT
V gene: TRBV13; D gene: -; clone size: -; J gene: TRBJ2-1; CDR3 protein: CASSPRQGSYNEQFF; CDR3 DNA: TGTGCCAGCAGCCCCCGGCAGGGCTCCTACAATGAGCAGTTCTTC
V gene: TRBV27; D gene: -; clone size: -; J gene: TRBJ1-2; CDR3 protein: CASSSTGGNYGYTF; CDR3 DNA: TGTGCCAGCAGTTCCACAGGAGGGAACTATGGCTACACCTTC
V gene: TRBV19; D gene: -; clone size: -; J gene: TRBJ1-2; CDR3 protein: CASSIQGGYGYTF; CDR3 DNA: TGTGCCAGTAGTATACAGGGCGGCTATGGCTACACCTTC